What follows is one TCR beta chain and its context. The germline V gene has CDR1 SGHAT and CDR2 FQNNGV. The CDR3 is made up of 14 amino acids. With 4 bases removed from V and 3 bases from J, the gap between germline ends came to 12 bases. The data stem from a study of blood T cell repertoires in COVID-19. About the study: Samples of COVID-19 (acute and convalescent) were obtained from the United States, Italy and Spain. T cells, B-cell-depleted T cells, or PBMCs supplied cDNA or gDNA.

In the source study's methods: Reference gene primers were amplified, and this amplification served to estimate nucleated cell counts. Assay: immunoSEQ multiplex PCR; the TCRdb copy retains only in-frame clones and omits some. That table gives V, J and clone size, and the DNA gave D and trimming. This table holds 150,000 to 200,000 clones, about nine tenths found once. The chain is built from TRBV11-2 and TRBJ1-1; D is ambiguous. The clonotype originates from a middle-aged man with acute or convalescent COVID-19. Material: peripheral blood. The chain's CDR3 is CASSYPGGHTEAFF. The CDR3 bases are TGTGCCAGCAGCTACCCCGGTGGTCACACTGAAGCTTTCTTT.